This TCR beta chain was obtained from a study of spatial heterogeneity in lung cancer. Study summary: When follow-up PBMC samples existed, they were sequenced (at a median of roughly 25 months after resection). Detection consistently captured more beta-chain sequences than alpha-chain sequences. In raw reads, more than 9.5 appearances on average were recorded for each unique TCR and UMI combination.

Described time point: blood at routine non-recurrence follow-up after resection. The study sequenced unsorted whole RNA from tumor, nontumor lung or frozen PBMC. This CDR3 region has 12 residues. V lost 4 bases, J lost 7 bases, and 10 bases lay in between. Germline lookup yields CDR1 LGHNT and CDR2 FRNRAP. This clonotype was seen at least ten times. TCR cDNA molecules each carried a unique molecular identifier. In TCRdb, the 5' RACE reads were re-called with MiXCR into one record per CDR3 protein. The sample includes some 110,000 distinct CDR3 sequences, approximately 12% of them seen just once. The rearrangement uses TRBV12-5 and TRBJ1-2; D not resolved. This material consisted of PBMCs, taken at follow-up. The sequence was obtained from a male donor with early-stage non-small cell lung cancer. CDR3 protein: CASGSGPAGYTF. CDR3 coding DNA: TGTGCTAGTGGTTCGGGCCCGGCTGGCTACACCTTC. Supplemented by reference TRBV12-5 and TRBJ1-2, the full variable domain reads DARVTQTPRHKVTEMGQEVTMRCQPILGHNTVFWYRQTMMQGLELLAYFRNRAPLDDSGMPKDRFSAEMPDATLATLKIQPSEPRDSAVYFCASGSGPAGYTFGSGTRLTVV.